This T cell receptor beta chain was sequenced during a study of read filtering for tumor transcriptome and immune sequencing. General observations from the study: Correlation between methods rose after single-read clonotypes were removed.

On this clonotype itself: Its target is not known. A much larger clone differs by one base, so this may be a read error.

This library used roughly 400 ng RNA and molecular barcoded adaptors spanning alpha/delta and beta/gamma chains. TCRdb redid the calling of the reads with MiXCR, one entry per CDR3 protein. This repertoire shows 90,000 to 95,000 distinct CDR3 sequences, approximately 21% found once; its top ten account for roughly 10%. Sequenced: a population of CD138-negative cells sorted from bone marrow. The clonotype originates from a donor aged 40 or over with multiple myeloma.

In DNA, the CDR3 is TGTGCCAGCAGCCAAGGGGCAGGGAAACGGTCCTACAGTGAGCAGTTCTTC. Its protein product is CASSQGAGKRSYSEQFF. V and J are TRBV3-1 and TRBJ2-1; D is possibly TRBD1 (5 bases). The CDR3 is 17 amino acids. CDR1 is LGHDT and CDR2 is YNNKEL in the germline V gene (reference sequence).